Included here is one TCR beta chain sequence, with context. The antigen remains undetermined. This CDR3 spans 13 amino acids. Germline values: CDR1 SGHTA, CDR2 FQGNSA. V lost 4 bases, J lost 5 bases, and 2 bases stayed unmatched. The sample comes from a study of cytomegalovirus exposure and HLA in healthy donors. Background on the study: Out of a few hundred genotyped donors, 81% belonged to the Caucasian-associated ancestry cluster.

The PCR made use of 60 Vbeta and 13 Jbeta primers. TCRdb's copy holds only in-frame clones and misses some; the assay was immunoSEQ multiplex PCR. The table shows about 150,000 clones, with nearly 80% occurring only once. Study-level findings and limits: Reported findings show TCR beta sequences accurately forecast HLA-A and HLA-B alleles in most subjects. Some V segments (TRBV6-2 and TRBV6-3 among them) were excluded as indistinguishable. The dataset shows that most TCR sequences were rare, while some public TCRs occurred in many donors.

This TCR came from a woman aged 40 to 49 in good health and CMV-seronegative. Sequenced sample: PBMCs. This rearrangement joins TRBV7-2 to TRBJ2-3, with TRBD2 matching over 8 bases. CDR3 sequence: CASSSSGGDTQYF. The CDR3 DNA reads as TGTGCCAGCAGCTCCAGCGGGGGAGATACGCAGTATTTT.